This T cell receptor (beta chain) was sequenced for a study of lymphopenia after photon versus proton radiotherapy. Worth noting for this clone: Its antigen remains unidentified.

Sequenced by immunoSEQ multiplex PCR; TCRdb stores in-frame clones only, minus some. The repertoire includes some 55,000 clones, 70% to 90% of them detected once, and about 2.3% sits in the top ten. Losses at the gene ends were 1 base for V and 5 bases for J; bases not matched to a gene: 9. The germline V gene has CDR1 SGHNT and CDR2 YYREEE (reference sequence). This CDR3 has 17 residues. Study findings and constraints: Survival link was tested only in deceased patients; proton benefit remains a possibility. Under photons, naive T cells and diversity fell while effector/memory populations rose. After lymphocyte nadir, photon-treated repertoires showed oligoclonal expansion, especially CD8+ Temra.

The chain combines TRBV5-4 with TRBJ2-3, with 11 bases that match TRBD1. The sample was peripheral blood, taken from a patient treated with photon-based radiotherapy. The receptor's source is a man aged 40-55 years with gastric cancer. The CDR3 sequence: CASSLIGWGQGGDTQYF. The CDR3 DNA reads TGTGCCAGCAGCTTGATAGGATGGGGACAGGGGGGAGATACGCAGTATTTT.